These 29 T cell receptor beta chains were sequenced from one sample in a study of CD8 T cells in Susac syndrome. Random-hexamer reverse transcription was applied to 0.5 to 1 ug RNA. TCRdb independently ran MiXCR on the immunoSEQ multiplex PCR reads; one entry per CDR3 protein. The sample consists of around 130,000 distinct CDR3 sequences, around 91% of them appearing once. Sequencing was done on a sample of CD8+ T cells from PBMCs. These receptors all stem from a human donor with multiple sclerosis.

The J gene is TRBJ2-1, the V gene TRBV23-1; 13 bases map to TRBD2. TRBV23-1 is an ORF; its function is uncertain. The CDR3 length is 18 residues. With 6 bases clipped from V and 0 bases from J, the junction kept 8 bases outside the gene matches. The CDR3 DNA is TGCGCCAGCAGACCCGGACTAGCGGGAGTCAACTCCTACAATGAGCAGTTCTTC. Its protein product is CASRPGLAGVNSYNEQFF.

In DNA, the CDR3 is TGTGCCAGCAGTCATGAGACGCAGGGGTACAATGAGCAGTTCTTC. Its protein product is CASSHETQGYNEQFF. The V gene is TRBV7-6, the J gene TRBJ2-1; D might be TRBD1 (6 bases). The germline gives CDR1 SGHVS, CDR2 FNYEAQ. The CDR3 has 15 residues. The V gene lost 6 bases and the J gene lost 4 bases, with 16 bases spanning the gap.

The rearrangement uses TRBV3-1 and TRBJ2-7; D call uncertain. Trimming took 0 bases from V and 0 from J, leaving 6 bases between them. CDR1 and CDR2 from the germline V gene are LGHDT and YNNKEL (reference sequence). This CDR3 contains 14 residues. In nucleotides, the CDR3 is TGTGCCAGCAGCCAAGAGCCCAGCTCCTACGAGCAGTACTTC. Translating gives CASSQEPSSYEQYF.

This chain uses TRBV29-1 with TRBJ2-7, with D perhaps matching TRBD2 (6 bases). CDR1 and CDR2 (germline): SQVTM, ANQGSEA. This CDR3 is 14 amino acids long. Trimming removed 6 bases at V and 2 bases at J, with 17 bases between. The CDR3 DNA follows: TGCAGCGTCTCCGGGGACTTTCTGACCTACGAGCAGTACTTC. Amino acids: CSVSGDFLTYEQYF.

The J gene is TRBJ2-1, the V gene TRBV4-2; 8 bases align to TRBD2. The germline V gene encodes CDR1 LGHNA and CDR2 YNFKEQ. The CDR3 is 15 amino acids. The V gene end was trimmed by 6 bases and the J gene end by 4 bases; junction bases not matched to a gene: 8. Here the CDR3 reads CASSNREGLYNEQFF. CDR3 nucleotides: TGTGCCAGCAGTAATCGGGAGGGCCTGTACAATGAGCAGTTCTTC.

The chain combines TRBV3-1 with TRBJ2-5; a possible D gene is TRBD1 (7 bases). This CDR3 spans 15 amino acids. The germline V gene has CDR1 LGHDT and CDR2 YNNKEL (reference sequence). Trimming took 5 bases from V and 7 from J, leaving 20 bases between them. Here the CDR3 DNA reads TGTGCCAGCAGCAAAAAATACTCAGGGGGGAGGACCCAGTACTTC. This sequence encodes CASSKKYSGGRTQYF.

This clonotype was picked up a small number of times. The chain links TRBV4-1 to TRBJ1-2; D is possibly TRBD1 (5 bases). Germline-derived CDR1 and CDR2 are MGHRA and YSYEKL. Trimming left V 7 bases short and J 0 bases short, with 15 bases between. CDR3 size: 15 residues. CDR3 region: CASTPGPQSNYGYTF. The CDR3 bases are TGCGCCAGCACGCCAGGGCCCCAATCTAACTATGGCTACACCTTC.

V and J are TRBV4-2 and TRBJ2-2; tentative D call: TRBD2 (6 bases). CDR1 is LGHNA, CDR2 YNFKEQ, per germline. V lost 3 bases and J lost 3, with 14 bases in between. The CDR3 spans 16 residues. CDR3 in DNA: TGTGCCAGCAGCCATACCGGAGGGGCTTACACCGGGGAGCTGTTTTTT. Residues: CASSHTGGAYTGELFF.

The chain joins TRBV3-1 to TRBJ1-5; D remains unclear. The CDR3 is 13 residues long. Between the trimmed V and J ends, which lost 6 bases and 3 bases, there was a span of 9 bases. Germline CDR1 reads LGHDT; CDR2 reads YNNKEL (reference sequence). CDR3 in DNA: TGTGCCAGCAGTCCGGATGACAATCAGCCCCAGCATTTT. This sequence encodes CASSPDDNQPQHF. The whole variable domain, remainder taken from reference TRBV3-1 and TRBJ1-5, is DTAVSQTPKYLVTQMGNDKSIKCEQNLGHDTMYWYKQDSKKFLKIMFSYNNKELIINETVPNRFSPKSPDKAHLNLHINSLELGDSAVYFCASSPDDNQPQHFGDGTRLSIL.

The chain recombines TRBV9 with TRBJ1-2; perhaps TRBD1 as D (5 bases). The V gene's germline CDR1 is SGDLS and CDR2 YYNGEE. Trimming cost V 4 bases and J 6 bases, with 10 bases left between them. CDR3 length equals 12 residues. The CDR3 sequence is CASSLIGDGYTF. The CDR3 DNA reads as TGTGCCAGCAGCTTGATAGGGGATGGCTACACCTTC.

J is TRBJ2-1 and V is TRBV27; D is ambiguous. V lost 6 bases and J 1 base, leaving 10 bases between the germline ends. This CDR3 contains 14 residues. Looked up from germline, CDR1 is MNHEY and CDR2 is SMNVEV (reference sequence). Here the CDR3 DNA reads TGTGCCAGCAGGCCGACAAGGTCCTACAATGAGCAGTTCTTC. This gives the protein CASRPTRSYNEQFF.

The table lists this clonotype with a few counts. This sequence joins TRBV5-6 and TRBJ2-7; possible D gene TRBD1, 5 bases. The CDR3 covers 14 residues. The V gene's germline CDR1 is SGHDT and CDR2 YYEEEE. Deletions cut 4 bases from V and 2 bases from J, with 13 bases between. The CDR3 DNA follows: TGTGCCAGCAGCCCTATTGGGGCGACCTACGAGCAGTACTTC. Amino acid sequence: CASSPIGATYEQYF.

The chain combines TRBV30 with TRBJ2-1; 11 positions match TRBD2. Trimming cost V 4 bases and J 0 bases; bases outside gene matches: 5. The CDR3 is 16 residues long. Germline lookup yields CDR1 GTSNPN and CDR2 SVGIG (reference sequence). Here the CDR3 reads CAWTGTSGVSYNEQFF. The CDR3 DNA reads as TGTGCCTGGACGGGGACTAGCGGAGTCTCCTACAATGAGCAGTTCTTC.

The chain couples TRBV9 to TRBJ2-3; maybe TRBD2 (5 bases). CDR3 length: 16 amino acids. Germline assignment: CDR1 SGDLS and CDR2 YYNGEE. Between the trimmed V and J ends, which lost 1 base and 3 bases, there was a span of 15 bases. CDR3 nucleotide sequence: TGTGCCAGCAGCGTACCAGCGGCCTTCATGACAGATACGCAGTATTTT. Translation gives CASSVPAAFMTDTQYF.

This rearrangement joins TRBV29-1 to TRBJ2-1; 11 bases are a match to TRBD1. Trimming took 7 bases from V and 7 from J; bases not matched to a gene: 6. Germline CDR1 is SQVTM and CDR2 is ANQGSEA. This CDR3 is built from 13 residues. The CDR3: CSGRDRGVNEQFF. Written as DNA, the CDR3 is TGCAGCGGACGGGACAGGGGGGTTAATGAGCAGTTCTTC.

The chain recombines TRBV12-3 or TRBV12-4 with TRBJ2-1; D gene unclear. Between the trimmed V and J ends, which lost 0 bases and 0 bases, there was a span of 12 bases. This CDR3 comprises 17 residues. In nucleotides, the CDR3 is TGTGCCAGCAGTTTAGCGCCAGGTGCGGCCTCCTACAATGAGCAGTTCTTC. Translated: CASSLAPGAASYNEQFF.

CDR3 residues: CATSVVGTYNEQFF. CDR3 nucleotides: TGTGCCACCAGTGTCGTAGGAACCTACAATGAGCAGTTCTTC. The chain carries TRBV24-1 and TRBJ2-1, with D unresolved. The CDR3 is 14 residues long. Trimming took 5 bases from V and 2 from J, leaving 9 bases between them. Germline CDR1 KGHDR, CDR2 SFDVKD.

The chain has TRBV7-9 and TRBJ2-3; 8 positions match TRBD2. This CDR3 spans 15 amino acids. Losses at the gene ends were 5 bases for V and 6 bases for J; bases not matched to a gene: 10. Germline CDR1 is SEHNR and CDR2 is FQNEAQ (reference sequence). The CDR3 region is CASSPGLVVGDTQYF. The CDR3 DNA sequence: TGTGCCAGCAGCCCGGGACTAGTGGTTGGGGATACGCAGTATTTT. Combining the CDR3 with reference TRBV7-9 and TRBJ2-3 gives the whole variable domain DTGVSQNPRHKITKRGQNVTFRCDPISEHNRLYWYRQTLGQGPEFLTYFQNEAQLEKSRLLSDRFSAERPKGSFSTLEIQRTEQGDSAMYLCASSPGLVVGDTQYFGPGTRLTVL.

This chain uses TRBV19 with TRBJ2-5, with a tentative D call TRBD2 (5 bases). V was pared by 1 base and J by 9 bases, with 18 bases between. Per the germline V gene, CDR1 is LNHDA and CDR2 is SQIVND (reference sequence). This CDR3 spans 15 amino acids. CDR3 nucleotides: TGTGCCAGTAGTATAGCGCAAGAGTTAAAGGAGGCCCAGTACTTC. Its translation: CASSIAQELKEAQYF.

The rearrangement uses TRBV19 and TRBJ2-1; the D gene is possibly TRBD2 (7 bases). The ends were cut back, 7 bases at V and 6 bases at J, with 28 bases in the middle. From germline, CDR1 is LNHDA and CDR2 SQIVND (reference sequence). The CDR3 totals 18 residues. CDR3 coding DNA: TGTGCCAGTACCCCGAGGGGGGGGAGGTCCCTCCTGGGCAATGAGCAGTTCTTC. Translated, it gives CASTPRGGRSLLGNEQFF. Full variable domain (rest looked up from reference TRBV19 and TRBJ2-1): DGGITQSPKYLFRKEGQNVTLSCEQNLNHDAMYWYRQDPGQGLRLIYYSQIVNDFQKGDIAEGYSVSREKKESFPLTVTSAQKNPTAFYLCASTPRGGRSLLGNEQFFGPGTRLTVL.

This rearrangement joins TRBV4-3 to TRBJ1-5; no clear D gene. Germline V gene sequence: CDR1 LGHNA, CDR2 YSLEER. This CDR3 comprises 15 residues. V dropped 0 bases and J dropped 7 bases, with 13 bases sitting between them. For the CDR3, the DNA is TGCGCCAGCAGCCAAGATCTCGGGAGAGGGCAGCCCCAGCATTTT. Encoded protein: CASSQDLGRGQPQHF.

The chain has TRBV30 and TRBJ2-1; 12 bases fit TRBD2. The CDR3 is 14 residues long. The V and J ends lost 5 bases and 4 bases, in that order; junction bases with no gene match: 3. The germline CDR1 and CDR2 sequences are GTSNPN and SVGIG (reference sequence). CDR3 residues: CAWSLAGGYNEQFF. For the CDR3, the DNA is TGTGCCTGGTCTCTAGCGGGGGGGTACAATGAGCAGTTCTTC.

This clonotype was seen once. The chain uses TRBV6-5 and TRBJ2-1; 8 nucleotides agree with TRBD2. In germline, CDR1 is MNHEY, CDR2 SVGAGI. V lost 4 bases to trimming and J lost 4 bases; unmatched junction nucleotides: 12. The CDR3 totals 17 residues. The CDR3 DNA reads TGTGCCAGCAGTTCCCAAATAGCGGGAACCCAGTACAATGAGCAGTTCTTC. Encoded protein: CASSSQIAGTQYNEQFF.

The chain joins TRBV7-9 to TRBJ2-7; 14 nucleotides line up with TRBD2. The germline CDR1 and CDR2 sequences are SEHNR and FQNEAQ (reference sequence). V was clipped by 5 bases and J by 5 bases; unmatched bases: 17. CDR3 length equals 19 residues. CDR3 protein: CASSPKVQGGTSGSDEQYF. The CDR3 bases are TGTGCCAGCAGCCCAAAGGTACAGGGAGGGACTAGCGGGAGCGACGAGCAGTACTTC.

The gene calls are TRBV2 and TRBJ2-7; D uncertain. The CDR3 contains 10 residues. The V and J ends lost 4 bases and 7 bases respectively, with 5 bases between them. Germline assignment: CDR1 SNHLY and CDR2 FYNNEI. The CDR3, as DNA: TGTGCCAGCAGTGTTCGAGAGCAGTACTTC. Translating gives CASSVREQYF.

The chain recombines TRBV7-9 with TRBJ2-7, with a weak D call TRBD2 (5 bases). The germline gives CDR1 SEHNR, CDR2 FQNEAQ (reference sequence). This CDR3 comprises 16 residues. V gave up 5 bases and J gave up 1 base, with 18 bases separating them. CDR3 nucleotide sequence: TGTGCCAGCAGCCCCCTCCTTGCGGGCCTGTCCTACGAGCAGTACTTC. Residues: CASSPLLAGLSYEQYF.

This clonotype appeared a single time. This chain uses TRBV13 with TRBJ1-5; D not resolved. Germline values: CDR1 PRHDT, CDR2 FYEKMQ (reference sequence). This CDR3 contains 14 residues. Trimming stripped 5 bases from V and 7 bases from J, with 15 bases between. CDR3 protein: CASSPAGVMQPQHF. DNA for the CDR3: TGTGCCAGCAGCCCCGCCGGGGTGATGCAGCCCCAGCATTTT. The whole variable domain, filled in from reference TRBV13 and TRBJ1-5, reads AAGVIQSPRHLIKEKRETATLKCYPIPRHDTVYWYQQGPGQDPQFLISFYEKMQSDKGSIPDRFSAQQFSDYHSELNMSSLELGDSALYFCASSPAGVMQPQHFGDGTRLSIL.

J is TRBJ2-3 and V is TRBV27; the match to TRBD1 covers 12 bases. The CDR3 totals 17 residues. Germline V gene lookup returns CDR1 MNHEY and CDR2 SMNVEV (reference sequence). J gave up 5 bases and V 0 bases, and 6 bases lay outside the gene matches. CDR3 sequence: CASSLSWGTGGLDTQYF. In DNA form, the CDR3 reads TGTGCCAGCAGTTTATCATGGGGGACAGGGGGCCTAGATACGCAGTATTTT.

The chain uses TRBV27 and TRBJ2-2; D call uncertain. Germline values: CDR1 MNHEY, CDR2 SMNVEV (reference sequence). CDR3 length equals 12 residues. Trimming pared 4 bases from V and 5 bases from J, leaving 5 bases between. In DNA form, the CDR3 reads TGTGCCAGCAGTTGGAATACCGGGGAGCTGTTTTTT. Protein sequence: CASSWNTGELFF.